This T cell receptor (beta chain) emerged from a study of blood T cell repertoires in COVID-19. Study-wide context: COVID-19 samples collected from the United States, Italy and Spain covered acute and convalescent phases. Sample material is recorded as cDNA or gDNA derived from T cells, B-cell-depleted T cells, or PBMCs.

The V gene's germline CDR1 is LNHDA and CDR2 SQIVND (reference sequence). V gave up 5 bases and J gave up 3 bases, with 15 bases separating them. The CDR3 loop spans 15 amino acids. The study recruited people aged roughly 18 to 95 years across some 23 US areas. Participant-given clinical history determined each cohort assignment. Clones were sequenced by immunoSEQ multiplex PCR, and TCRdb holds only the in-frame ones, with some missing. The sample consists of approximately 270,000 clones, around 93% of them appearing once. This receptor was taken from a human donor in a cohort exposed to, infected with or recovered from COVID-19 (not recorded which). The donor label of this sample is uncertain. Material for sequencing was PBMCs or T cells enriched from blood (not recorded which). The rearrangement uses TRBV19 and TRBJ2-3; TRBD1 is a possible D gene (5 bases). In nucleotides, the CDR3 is TGTGCCAGTAGTGCTCAAGGGGTAGAGACAGATACGCAGTATTTT. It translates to CASSAQGVETDTQYF.